The rows below give T cell receptor beta chains drawn from one sample of a study of patients and donors after allogeneic stem cell transplantation. TCRdb processed the RT-PCR reads anew with MiXCR; each CDR3 protein has one entry. The repertoire holds over 350,000 distinct CDR3 sequences, with roughly 17% as singletons. Sequenced material: blood, either unsorted or a sorted T cell fraction (not recorded which). All receptors come from a human donor who was either an allogeneic HSCT recipient or a stem cell or donor lymphocyte infusion donor (not recorded which). It is not recorded whose cells these are; they may come from a transplant donor. Both conserved end residues are part of each CDR3. The D gene is left open where the match is weak. Clone sizes are given selectively: once, few, many, or a class where the clone is expanded.

DNA | CDR3 | J | size | D | V
TGTGCCAGCAGCCAAGGGCAGCGGGGCACCGGGGAGCTGTTTTTT | CASSQGQRGTGELFF | TRBJ2-2 | few | TRBD2 | TRBV14
TGTGCCAGCAGCTTAGGGAGGGGCAGCCACGAGCAGTACTTC | CASSLGRGSHEQYF | TRBJ2-7 | many | - | TRBV7-2
TGCAGTGCTAGTAAGACTAGTGGGTCCAACGAGCAGTACTTC | CSASKTSGSNEQYF | TRBJ2-7 | many | - | TRBV20-1
TGTGCCAGCAGCCAAGGTACGGTGGAGCAGTTCTTC | CASSQGTVEQFF | TRBJ2-1 | - | - | TRBV4-2
TGCAGTGCCTCTCCTAGCGGGAGACTTAACTATGGCTACACCTTC | CSASPSGRLNYGYTF | TRBJ1-2 | - | - | TRBV20-1
TGTGCCAGCAGTTCTAGCGGGGGCACAGATACGCAGTATTTT | CASSSSGGTDTQYF | TRBJ2-3 | few | TRBD2 | TRBV6-5
TGCGCCAGCAGCCAAACAGGTTCAACTAATGAAAAACTGTTTTTT | CASSQTGSTNEKLFF | TRBJ1-4 | few | - | TRBV4-3
TGTGCCAGCAGCGTAGGGAAAAGCTCCTACGAGCAGTACTTC | CASSVGKSSYEQYF | TRBJ2-7 | - | - | TRBV9
TGCGCCAGCAGCTTTCTAGGGGGCGACTACAATGAGCAGTTCTTC | CASSFLGGDYNEQFF | TRBJ2-1 | - | TRBD1 | TRBV5-1
TGTGCCAGCAGCTTAGGCCGGAACGAGCAGTACTTC | CASSLGRNEQYF | TRBJ2-7 | - | - | TRBV7-2
TGTGCCAGCTCACCAAGATCCGGCAACTCCTACGAGCAGTACTTC | CASSPRSGNSYEQYF | TRBJ2-7 | - | - | TRBV18
TGCAGTGCTGATGGACTAGCGGGGGGCACAGATACGCAGTATTTT | CSADGLAGGTDTQYF | TRBJ2-3 | - | TRBD2 | TRBV20-1
TGTGCCAGTTCCAAATGGGGGGAGTCGAGAAATGAGCAGTTCTTC | CASSKWGESRNEQFF | TRBJ2-1 | few | - | TRBV25-1
TGTGCCATCAGTGACCGGGACAGGGGGGCCTACAATGAGCAGTTCTTC | CAISDRDRGAYNEQFF | TRBJ2-1 | many | TRBD1 | TRBV10-3
TGCAGTGCTAGAGCCTGGACCTATCAGCCCCAGCATTTT | CSARAWTYQPQHF | TRBJ1-5 | few | - | TRBV20-1
TGCAGTGCCCATAACAGGACAAGGGGCGGAAACATTCAGTACTTC | CSAHNRTRGGNIQYF | TRBJ2-4 | - | - | TRBV20-1
TGTGCCAGCAGCTTGACAGGGGGCATGGTGCAGTATTTT | CASSLTGGMVQYF | TRBJ2-3 | - | TRBD1 | TRBV7-2
TGTGCCAGCAGAATGGACAGTAGCTCCTACAATGAGCAGTTCTTC | CASRMDSSSYNEQFF | TRBJ2-1 | - | - | TRBV2
TGTGCCAGCAGTGAAGTGTGGTTGAACACTGAAGCTTTCTTT | CASSEVWLNTEAFF | TRBJ1-1 | - | - | TRBV6-1